The 18 T cell receptor beta chains in this list originate from one sample, sequenced in a study of chemoradiotherapy in HPV16-positive cancers. Clones were read by immunoSEQ multiplex PCR, and TCRdb kept only the in-frame ones, dropping some. The table has 7,500 to 9,500 clones, over 65% seen once. Specimen collection occurred from a patient who underwent chemoradiotherapy. The receptors stem from a human donor with HPV-associated anogenital cancer.

This chain's CDR3 is CASTGTDLGEAFF. CDR3 DNA: TGTGCCAGCACCGGGACAGATCTTGGTGAAGCTTTCTTT. The chain joins TRBV2 to TRBJ1-1, with 7 positions matching TRBD1. Germline CDR1 is SNHLY and CDR2 is FYNNEI. V shed 7 bases, J shed 7 bases, and the junction held 9 bases outside the gene matches. This CDR3 is 13 amino acids long. Variable domain in full (rest from reference TRBV2 and TRBJ1-1): EPEVTQTPSHQVTQMGQEVILRCVPISNHLYFYWYRQILGQKVEFLVSFYNNEISEKSEIFDDQFSVERPDGSNFTLKIRSTKLEDSAMYFCASTGTDLGEAFFGQGTRLTVV.

J is TRBJ2-3 and V is TRBV5-6; D may be TRBD1 (6 bases). The CDR3 is made up of 18 amino acids. V lost 0 bases and J 3 bases, leaving 20 bases between the germline ends. CDR1 and CDR2 from the germline V gene are SGHDT and YYEEEE. The CDR3 region is CASSLAGRGAGVTDTQYF. In DNA, the CDR3 is TGTGCCAGCAGCTTGGCAGGTCGTGGGGCAGGGGTTACAGATACGCAGTATTTT.

V and J are TRBV15 and TRBJ1-4, with D unclear. The length of the CDR3 is 14 residues. V lost 3 bases to trimming and J lost 4 bases, with 9 bases between them. Germline V gene lookup returns CDR1 LNHNV and CDR2 YYDKDF (reference sequence). The CDR3 sequence is CATSRGRGNEKLFF. CDR3 nucleotide sequence: TGTGCCACCAGCAGGGGAAGAGGTAATGAAAAACTGTTTTTT.

This clone was recorded a few times. DNA of the CDR3: TGTGCCAGCAGTGAAGGGGCAGAGTCACCCCTCCACTTT. This encodes CASSEGAESPLHF. The chain uses TRBV6-1 and TRBJ1-6, with D hard to call. V lost 1 base to trimming and J lost 10 bases, with 8 bases between them. This CDR3 spans 13 amino acids. Germline V gene sequence: CDR1 MNHNS, CDR2 SASEGT.

The chain is built from TRBV7-9 and TRBJ2-3, with D possibly being TRBD2 (7 bases). The germline V gene has CDR1 SEHNR and CDR2 FQNEAQ (reference sequence). This CDR3 region has 16 residues. Trimming shortened V by 7 bases and J by 0 bases, and 17 bases separated the two germline ends. The CDR3 DNA follows: TGTGCCAGCACCCTGAGGGGGGGGAAAAGCACAGATACGCAGTATTTT. Translation: CASTLRGGKSTDTQYF. Filled out from reference TRBV7-9 and TRBJ2-3, the complete variable domain reads DTGVSQNPRHKITKRGQNVTFRCDPISEHNRLYWYRQTLGQGPEFLTYFQNEAQLEKSRLLSDRFSAERPKGSFSTLEIQRTEQGDSAMYLCASTLRGGKSTDTQYFGPGTRLTVL.

This clone was seen only a few times. This sequence joins TRBV27 and TRBJ1-1, with no clear D. The CDR3 is 15 amino acids. V lost 0 bases and J 3 bases, leaving 11 bases between the germline ends. The germline V gene has CDR1 MNHEY and CDR2 SMNVEV (reference sequence). CDR3: CASSLSRARDTEAFF. The CDR3 region has the DNA TGTGCCAGCAGTTTATCGAGGGCGCGAGACACTGAAGCTTTCTTT.

The CDR3 loop reads CASSFLGPNSPLHF. The CDR3, as DNA: TGTGCCAGCAGCTTTTTGGGGCCAAATTCACCCCTCCACTTT. The chain carries TRBV7-9 and TRBJ1-6; weak D call: TRBD1 (5 bases). The germline V gene encodes CDR1 SEHNR and CDR2 FQNEAQ (reference sequence). The CDR3 runs to 14 residues. V dropped 3 bases and J dropped 7 bases, with 10 bases sitting between them.

The chain combines TRBV29-1 with TRBJ2-1, with unresolved D. Trimming left V 0 bases short and J 9 bases short, with 6 bases between. Germline CDR1 is SQVTM and CDR2 is ANQGSEA. The CDR3 is made up of 11 amino acids. Here the CDR3 reads CSVEEVSEQFF. The CDR3 nucleotides are TGCAGCGTTGAAGAAGTCAGTGAGCAGTTCTTC.

This clone was found a few times. V gene TRBV4-2 combines with J gene TRBJ2-1, with 10 bases identical to TRBD2. The V and J ends lost 4 bases and 6 bases, in that order; junction bases with no gene match: 12. CDR1 and CDR2 from the germline V gene are LGHNA and YNFKEQ. The CDR3 runs 17 residues. The CDR3 loop reads CASSPQGTSGVSNEQFF. In nucleotides, the CDR3 is TGTGCCAGCAGCCCACAGGGTACTAGCGGGGTTTCCAATGAGCAGTTCTTC.

V gene TRBV30 combines with J gene TRBJ1-2; 8 nucleotides agree with TRBD1. CDR3 length: 14 residues. J was trimmed by 3 bases and V by 2 bases; bases with no gene match: 5. The germline gives CDR1 GTSNPN, CDR2 SVGIG (reference sequence). The CDR3 sequence is CAWSRGQGDYGYTF. CDR3 nucleotides: TGTGCCTGGAGTAGAGGACAGGGTGACTATGGCTACACCTTC.

This chain uses TRBV18 with TRBJ1-5, with 8 positions matching TRBD1. Trimming took 6 bases from V and 0 from J; bases not matched to a gene: 7. CDR3 length equals 16 residues. The germline V gene has CDR1 KGHSH and CDR2 LQKENI. The CDR3 reads CASSPDRGDSNQPQHF. DNA for the CDR3: TGTGCCAGCTCCCCAGACAGGGGCGATAGCAATCAGCCCCAGCATTTT. The full variable domain, its missing parts supplied by reference TRBV18 and TRBJ1-5, is NAGVMQNPRHLVRRRGQEARLRCSPMKGHSHVYWYRQLPEEGLKFMVYLQKENIIDESGMPKERFSAEFPKEGPSILRIQQVVRGDSAAYFCASSPDRGDSNQPQHFGDGTRLSIL.

The chain uses TRBV4-2 and TRBJ2-7; TRBD2 agrees at 9 bases. CDR3 length: 14 amino acids. CDR1 is LGHNA and CDR2 is YNFKEQ in the germline V gene. The V and J ends lost 4 bases and 6 bases, in that order; junction bases with no gene match: 7. This CDR3 is CASSPRGGLSEQYF. The CDR3 DNA reads as TGTGCCAGCAGCCCGCGGGGGGGCCTCAGCGAGCAGTACTTC.

The DNA for the CDR3 is TGTGCCAGCAGCCTCGGTATCGGGGGGGGGCAGCCCCAGCATTTT. Residues: CASSLGIGGGQPQHF. V and J are TRBV7-8 and TRBJ1-5; perhaps TRBD1 as D (5 bases). Germline CDR1 reads SGHVS; CDR2 reads FQNEAQ. The CDR3 has 15 residues. Trimming left V 5 bases short and J 7 bases short, with 18 bases between. The whole variable domain, filled in from reference TRBV7-8 and TRBJ1-5, reads GAGVSQSPRYKVAKRGQDVALRCDPISGHVSLFWYQQALGQGPEFLTYFQNEAQLDKSGLPSDRFFAERPEGSVSTLKIQRTQQEDSAVYLCASSLGIGGGQPQHFGDGTRLSIL.

This clone has only one observation. The chain is built from TRBV4-2 and TRBJ2-1, with TRBD2 identical over 8 bases. Germline assignment: CDR1 LGHNA and CDR2 YNFKEQ. With 4 bases clipped from V and 2 bases from J, the junction kept 7 bases outside the gene matches. The CDR3 extends over 16 amino acids. For the CDR3, the DNA is TGTGCCAGCAGCCCCGGAAGCGGGAGAACCTACAATGAGCAGTTCTTC. Translation: CASSPGSGRTYNEQFF.

The chain has TRBV9 and TRBJ2-5; 16 positions match TRBD2. Unmatched junction bases numbered 6, after V lost 3 bases and J lost 4 bases. This CDR3 comprises 17 residues. Germline V gene data show CDR1 as SGDLS and CDR2 as YYNGEE. CDR3 loop: CASSDGTSGGDRETQYF. In DNA, the CDR3 is TGTGCCAGCAGCGACGGGACTAGCGGGGGGGATAGAGAGACCCAGTACTTC.

This clone turned up a few times. V and J are TRBV4-2 and TRBJ1-1, with D perhaps matching TRBD1 (6 bases). Looked up from germline, CDR1 is LGHNA and CDR2 is YNFKEQ. This CDR3 has 16 residues. Trimming left V 2 bases short and J 1 base short, with 14 bases between. CDR3 sequence reads: CASSQFSTGKNTEAFF. CDR3 bases: TGTGCCAGCAGCCAATTTTCGACAGGAAAGAACACTGAAGCTTTCTTT.

This clone was seen once. The rearrangement links TRBV28 to TRBJ2-1; 11 nucleotides agree with TRBD1. The CDR3 sequence is 15 residues long. Looked up from germline, CDR1 is MDHEN and CDR2 is SYDVKM. The trim removed 3 bases at V and 6 bases at J, leaving 4 bases unmatched. This CDR3 is CASSLAGTGGNEQFF. The CDR3 DNA sequence: TGTGCCAGCAGTTTGGCCGGGACAGGGGGCAATGAGCAGTTCTTC. Full variable domain (outside the CDR3, taken from reference TRBV28 and TRBJ2-1): DVKVTQSSRYLVKRTGEKVFLECVQDMDHENMFWYRQDPGLGLRLIYFSYDVKMKEKGDIPEGYSVSREKKERFSLILESASTNQTSMYLCASSLAGTGGNEQFFGPGTRLTVL.

V usage is TRBV7-2 and J usage is TRBJ1-1, with a tentative D call TRBD1 (6 bases). The germline CDR1 and CDR2 sequences are SGHTA and FQGNSA. The length of the CDR3 is 15 residues. V lost 5 bases and J lost 4, with 17 bases in between. CDR3 residues: CASSNRQQGRTEAFF. CDR3 coding DNA: TGTGCCAGCAGCAACAGACAACAGGGACGCACTGAAGCTTTCTTT.